Listed here are 26 T cell receptor beta chains from one sample, sequenced in a study of control samples from healthy donors and cancer patients. Sequenced by immunoSEQ multiplex PCR; TCRdb stores in-frame clones only, minus some. The sample has about 130,000 clones; 70% to 90% are singletons. The sequenced sample consisted of blood. All receptors derive from a man aged 45 to 65 in good health.

The rearrangement uses TRBV28 and TRBJ1-1; the D gene is possibly TRBD1 (5 bases). The CDR3 has 14 amino acids. Trimming shortened V by 7 bases and J by 1 base, and 13 bases separated the two germline ends. The germline V gene encodes CDR1 MDHEN and CDR2 SYDVKM. DNA for the CDR3: TGTGCCAGCACCCCCCCCGGGGGGAACACTGAAGCTTTCTTT. Translation gives CASTPPGGNTEAFF.

The chain has TRBV7-8 and TRBJ1-1; D unresolved. With 5 bases removed from V and 6 bases from J, the gap between germline ends came to 19 bases. The CDR3 has 15 residues. Germline CDR1 SGHVS, CDR2 FQNEAQ. This CDR3 is CASSPQYGPVSEAFF. Here the CDR3 DNA reads TGTGCCAGCAGCCCTCAGTATGGTCCGGTCTCTGAAGCTTTCTTT. The full variable domain, its missing parts supplied by reference TRBV7-8 and TRBJ1-1, is GAGVSQSPRYKVAKRGQDVALRCDPISGHVSLFWYQQALGQGPEFLTYFQNEAQLDKSGLPSDRFFAERPEGSVSTLKIQRTQQEDSAVYLCASSPQYGPVSEAFFGQGTRLTVV.

The chain carries TRBV2 and TRBJ1-5; maybe TRBD1 (5 bases). The V gene lost 5 bases and the J gene lost 1 base, with 9 bases spanning the gap. This CDR3 comprises 14 residues. The germline CDR1 and CDR2 sequences are SNHLY and FYNNEI. For the CDR3, the DNA is TGTGCCAGCAGTTCTCAGGGAAGCAATCAGCCCCAGCATTTT. It specifies CASSSQGSNQPQHF.

The CDR3 DNA is TGTGCCAGCAGCGCGTACTTCACAGATACGCAGTATTTT. Protein product: CASSAYFTDTQYF. The rearrangement uses TRBV9 and TRBJ2-3; D is ambiguous. This CDR3 has 13 residues. V lost 3 bases and J 2 bases, leaving 7 bases between the germline ends. Germline assignment: CDR1 SGDLS and CDR2 YYNGEE. Using reference TRBV9 and TRBJ2-3 for the parts outside the CDR3, the full variable domain is DSGVTQTPKHLITATGQRVTLRCSPRSGDLSVYWYQQSLDQGLQFLIQYYNGEERAKGNILERFSAQQFPDLHSELNLSSLELGDSALYFCASSAYFTDTQYFGPGTRLTVL.

J is TRBJ2-1 and V is TRBV11-2; perhaps TRBD2 as D (7 bases). This CDR3 has 15 amino acids. V was clipped by 2 bases and J by 4 bases, with 12 bases between them. Germline V gene sequence: CDR1 SGHAT, CDR2 FQNNGV. In nucleotides, the CDR3 is TGTGCCAGCAGCTTAACCGGGGGGCCGTACAATGAGCAGTTCTTC. It is translated as CASSLTGGPYNEQFF.

This clone was recorded once. The J gene is TRBJ1-6, the V gene TRBV6-6; D is perhaps TRBD1 (6 bases). CDR1 is MNHNY, CDR2 SVGAGI, per germline (reference sequence). V was cut by 5 bases and J by 2 bases, with 16 bases left in between. The CDR3 consists of 17 residues. CDR3 region: CASSRAGGAAYNSPLHF. The CDR3 coding sequence is TGTGCCAGCAGTCGAGCGGGGGGGGCCGCCTATAATTCACCCCTCCACTTT.

The chain uses TRBV7-9 and TRBJ2-4, with D unresolved. The germline V gene encodes CDR1 SEHNR and CDR2 FQNEAQ (reference sequence). V was pared by 6 bases and J by 3 bases, with 9 bases between. CDR3 size: 13 residues. CDR3 in amino acids: CASRSFDKNIQYF. Here the CDR3 DNA reads TGTGCCAGCAGATCTTTTGACAAAAACATTCAGTACTTC.

This chain uses TRBV7-9 with TRBJ2-5; tentatively, D is TRBD2 (5 bases). Trimming took off 7 bases at V and 1 base at J, with 19 bases between the two ends. CDR3 size: 16 residues. Germline values: CDR1 SEHNR, CDR2 FQNEAQ (reference sequence). The CDR3 nucleotides are TGTGCCAGCACCGCGCCCCGGGCTAGCTCCCAAGAGACCCAGTACTTC. This sequence encodes CASTAPRASSQETQYF.

This chain joins TRBV4-1 and TRBJ1-5; D is uncertain. The CDR3 spans 13 residues. Looked up from germline, CDR1 is MGHRA and CDR2 is YSYEKL. Between the trimmed V and J ends, which lost 5 bases and 1 base, there was a span of 6 bases. The CDR3 loop reads CASSSVSNQPQHF. CDR3 coding DNA: TGCGCCAGCAGCTCCGTGAGCAATCAGCCCCAGCATTTT.

V usage is TRBV7-9 and J usage is TRBJ2-3, with D possibly called TRBD1 or TRBD2 (5 bases each). The length of the CDR3 is 15 residues. The V end lost 3 bases, the J end lost 0 bases, and 10 bases lay between the germline ends. Germline CDR1 reads SEHNR; CDR2 reads FQNEAQ (reference sequence). The CDR3 is CASSFRERSTDTQYF. The CDR3 DNA reads as TGTGCCAGCAGCTTCAGGGAGCGCAGCACAGATACGCAGTATTTT.

The chain couples TRBV5-6 to TRBJ2-7, with a possible D match to TRBD2 (5 bases). The CDR3 has 13 amino acids. The germline V and J ends were trimmed by 0 bases and 2 bases, with 6 bases remaining between them. CDR1 and CDR2 (germline): SGHDT, YYEEEE. The CDR3 reads CASSLGRTYEQYF. For the CDR3, the DNA is TGTGCCAGCAGCTTGGGGAGGACCTACGAGCAGTACTTC.

This sequence joins TRBV5-3 and TRBJ2-2; possible D gene TRBD1, 5 bases. TRBV5-3 is recorded as an ORF, its role being uncertain. The length of the CDR3 is 15 residues. V was shortened by 1 base and J by 4 bases, with 11 bases between the two germline ends. For the CDR3, the DNA is TGTGCCAGAAGCTTGTTAGGACACATCACCGGGGAGCTGTTTTTT. It encodes CARSLLGHITGELFF.

The chain links TRBV27 to TRBJ1-6, with D possibly being TRBD1 (6 bases). With 6 bases removed from V and 6 bases from J, the gap between germline ends came to 12 bases. This CDR3 is built from 14 residues. Germline values: CDR1 MNHEY, CDR2 SMNVEV (reference sequence). The CDR3 loop is CASRSTGLNSPLHF. CDR3 nucleotide sequence: TGTGCCAGCAGATCGACAGGCCTTAATTCACCCCTCCACTTT.

The chain uses TRBV19 and TRBJ2-7, with TRBD2 matching 10 bases. Trimming at V came to 7 bases and at J to 6 bases, leaving 6 bases not matched to a gene. Germline V gives CDR1 LNHDA, CDR2 SQIVND (reference sequence). There are 13 residues in the CDR3. CDR3 DNA sequence: TGTGCCAGTACTAGCGGGGGTTTGAGCGAGCAGTACTTC. Its translation is CASTSGGLSEQYF.

The chain joins TRBV6-2 or TRBV6-3 to TRBJ1-6; D uncertain. The length of the CDR3 is 19 residues. V gave up 2 bases and J gave up 0 bases, with 17 bases separating them. From germline, CDR1 is MNHEY and CDR2 SVGEGT. DNA for the CDR3: TGTGCCAGCAGTTACACCCCTGGAGGCCTCAGCTCCTATAATTCACCCCTCCACTTT. The encoded protein is CASSYTPGGLSSYNSPLHF.

V gene TRBV11-2 combines with J gene TRBJ1-4; 9 bases are shared with TRBD1. Per germline, CDR1 SGHAT and CDR2 FQNNGV. This CDR3 has 14 residues. J gave up 8 bases and V 6 bases, and 7 bases lay outside the gene matches. In DNA form, the CDR3 reads TGTGCCAGCAGAACGACAGGGGGAGGCGAAAAACTGTTTTTT. Its translation: CASRTTGGGEKLFF.

This chain joins TRBV5-1 and TRBJ1-4, with D maybe TRBD1 (5 bases). The germline CDR1 and CDR2 sequences are SGHRS and YFSETQ. V lost 5 bases, J lost 3 bases, and 11 bases lay in between. The CDR3 length is 14 residues. CDR3 DNA: TGCGCCAGCAGTATTGGACACTCTAATGAAAAACTGTTTTTT. This sequence encodes CASSIGHSNEKLFF.

The chain employs TRBV28 and TRBJ2-7; D gene ambiguous. This CDR3 comprises 12 residues. Germline V CDR1 and CDR2: MDHEN, SYDVKM. Between the trimmed V and J ends, which lost 4 bases and 6 bases, there was a span of 10 bases. The CDR3 coding sequence is TGTGCCAGCAGTTCTGACGAGAGCGAGCAGTACTTC. As protein: CASSSDESEQYF.

The chain joins TRBV6-1 to TRBJ1-2, with D unclear. The V and J ends lost 1 base and 5 bases respectively, with 8 bases between them. There are 13 residues in the CDR3. Per the germline V gene, CDR1 is MNHNS and CDR2 is SASEGT. Here the CDR3 DNA reads TGTGCCAGCAGTGAAGGAGCGACTTATGGCTACACCTTC. Its translation is CASSEGATYGYTF.

The V and J genes are TRBV4-1 and TRBJ1-3, with unresolved D. V was shortened by 1 base and J by 2 bases, with 9 bases between the two germline ends. Germline V lookup: CDR1 MGHRA, CDR2 YSYEKL. The CDR3 has 15 amino acids. CDR3 nucleotide sequence: TGCGCCAGCAGCCAAGTTCACCTAACTGGAAACACCATATATTTT. This sequence encodes CASSQVHLTGNTIYF.

V and J are TRBV7-3 and TRBJ2-5; 7 nucleotides line up with TRBD1. J lost 5 bases, V lost 4 bases, and 10 bases had no gene match. Germline V gene sequence: CDR1 SGHTA, CDR2 FQGTGA. CDR3 size: 15 residues. CDR3 coding DNA: TGTGCCAGCAGCTCCTACAGGGGACCCCAGGAGACCCAGTACTTC. Encoded protein: CASSSYRGPQETQYF.

The CDR3: CASSEHNYEQYF. The CDR3 region has the DNA TGCGCCAGCAGTGAGCATAACTACGAGCAGTACTTC. The chain combines TRBV10-2 with TRBJ2-7; D unresolved. Trimming left V 2 bases short and J 3 bases short, with 5 bases between. The CDR3 length is 12 residues. Germline CDR1 reads WSHSY; CDR2 reads SAAADI.

The V call is TRBV11-3, the J call TRBJ2-2; 9 bases are shared with TRBD2. V lost 5 bases and J lost 4; bases outside the gene matches: 11. Germline values: CDR1 SGHNT, CDR2 YENEEA. This CDR3 contains 17 residues. DNA of the CDR3: TGTGCCAGCAGCCCCTCCAGCGGGGGGCCGGGCACCGGGGAGCTGTTTTTT. Protein product: CASSPSSGGPGTGELFF.

This chain connects TRBV5-1 to TRBJ2-3; D is perhaps TRBD1 or TRBD2 (5 bases each). V was cut by 4 bases and J by 0 bases, with 15 bases left in between. Germline V gene lookup returns CDR1 SGHRS and CDR2 YFSETQ. The CDR3 has 16 amino acids. Here the CDR3 reads CASSLIVRGSTDTQYF. DNA of the CDR3: TGCGCCAGCAGCCTCATAGTCCGGGGCAGCACAGATACGCAGTATTTT.

The chain recombines TRBV9 with TRBJ1-2, with D perhaps matching TRBD1 (6 bases). The CDR3 totals 16 residues. The V end lost 4 bases, the J end lost 7 bases, and 23 bases lay between the germline ends. Germline V gene sequence: CDR1 SGDLS, CDR2 YYNGEE. This chain's CDR3 is CASSTPRGGAQGGYTF. CDR3 bases: TGTGCCAGCAGCACCCCGAGAGGGGGGGCGCAGGGTGGCTACACCTTC. The variable domain in full, with the rest retrieved from reference TRBV9 and TRBJ1-2, is DSGVTQTPKHLITATGQRVTLRCSPRSGDLSVYWYQQSLDQGLQFLIQYYNGEERAKGNILERFSAQQFPDLHSELNLSSLELGDSALYFCASSTPRGGAQGGYTFGSGTRLTVV.

The chain links TRBV4-1 to TRBJ1-2; D gene uncertain. Trimming pared 0 bases from V and 5 bases from J, leaving 7 bases between. Germline CDR1 and CDR2: MGHRA and YSYEKL. The CDR3 has 13 amino acids. CDR3 nucleotide sequence: TGCGCCAGCAGCCAAGAAGGCGGTTATGGCTACACCTTC. Translation gives CASSQEGGYGYTF.